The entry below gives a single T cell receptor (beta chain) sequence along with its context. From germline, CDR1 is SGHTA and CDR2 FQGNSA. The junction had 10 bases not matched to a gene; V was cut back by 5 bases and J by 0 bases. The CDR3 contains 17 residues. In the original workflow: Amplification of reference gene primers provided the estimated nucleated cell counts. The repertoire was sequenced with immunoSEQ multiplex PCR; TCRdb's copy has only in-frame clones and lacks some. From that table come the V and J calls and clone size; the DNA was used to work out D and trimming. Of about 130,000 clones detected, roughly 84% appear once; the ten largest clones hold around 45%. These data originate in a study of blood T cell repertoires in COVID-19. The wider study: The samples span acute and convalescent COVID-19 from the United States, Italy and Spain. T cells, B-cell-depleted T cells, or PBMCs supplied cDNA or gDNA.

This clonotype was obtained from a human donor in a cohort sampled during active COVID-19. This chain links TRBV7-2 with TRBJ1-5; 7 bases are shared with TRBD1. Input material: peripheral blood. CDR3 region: CASSVITGDGSNQPQHF. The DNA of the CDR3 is TGTGCCAGCAGCGTAATAACAGGGGACGGTAGCAATCAGCCCCAGCATTTT. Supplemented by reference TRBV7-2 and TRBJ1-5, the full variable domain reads GAGVSQSPSNKVTEKGKDVELRCDPISGHTALYWYRQSLGQGLEFLIYFQGNSAPDKSGLPSDRFSAERTGGSVSTLTIQRTQQEDSAVYLCASSVITGDGSNQPQHFGDGTRLSIL.